Sequencing of this T cell receptor (beta chain) was carried out in a study of T cells in Graves' hyperthyroidism and ophthalmopathy. Whole-study findings and limits: Blood samples included most of the expanded thyroid clonotypes exceeding 0.001.

This clonotype was recorded many times. The antigen is undetermined. The TCR beta CDR3 regions underwent amplification using RNA transcripts as the source. With the HTBI primer set, the TCR CDR3 went through a first round of RT-PCR. TCRdb fed the multiplex PCR reads into MiXCR, producing one record per CDR3 protein. This sample carries fewer than 400,000 distinct CDR3 sequences, 15% to 20% of them seen once, and the ten largest clones take around 35%. This CDR3 has 14 residues. Germline-derived CDR1 and CDR2 are MDHEN and SYDVKM. V lost 5 bases to trimming and J lost 4 bases; unmatched junction nucleotides: 4. A lack of ophthalmopathy progression within 18 months defined stable Graves' hyperthyroidism. Cells are PBMCs isolated from 10 ml of fresh blood.

This clonotype was sampled from a man aged 25 to 40 with Graves' hyperthyroidism. Sequences were obtained from blood. The J gene is TRBJ2-7, the V gene TRBV28; TRBD2 agrees at 11 bases. The CDR3 nucleotides read TGTGCCAGCAGTCTACTAGCGGGAGCGTACGAGCAGTACTTC. The encoded protein is CASSLLAGAYEQYF.